Listed below are T cell receptor beta chains from one sample, sequenced in a study of PD-1 blockade in classical Hodgkin lymphoma. Method: immunoSEQ multiplex PCR; TCRdb's copy keeps in-frame clones and lacks some. The table has some 96,000 clones, roughly 92% seen once. Sample: peripheral blood mononuclear cells (PBMCs), taken at baseline. The receptors were sampled from a human donor with classical Hodgkin lymphoma. Both conserved end residues are part of each CDR3. The order of the fields is D gene, V gene, J gene, clone size, CDR3 protein, CDR3 DNA. A D gene is named only where the DNA matches it firmly. The size of a clone is reported for some rows only, either as once, few or many, or as a class for expanded clones.

d_gene: TRBD1
v_gene: TRBV27
j_gene: TRBJ2-7
abundance: once
CDR3aa: CASSWTGYPSYEQYF
CDR3nt: TGTGCCAGCAGTTGGACAGGGTATCCCTCCTACGAGCAGTACTTC

d_gene: .
v_gene: TRBV2
j_gene: TRBJ1-5
abundance: .
CDR3aa: CASTEYSNQPQHF
CDR3nt: TGTGCCAGCACGGAGTATAGCAATCAGCCCCAGCATTTT

d_gene: .
v_gene: TRBV7-9
j_gene: TRBJ2-7
abundance: once
CDR3aa: CASSLGTVYSYEQYF
CDR3nt: TGTGCCAGCAGCTTAGGGACAGTTTACTCCTACGAGCAGTACTTC

d_gene: .
v_gene: TRBV10-3
j_gene: TRBJ2-7
abundance: .
CDR3aa: CAISESHRASRYEQYF
CDR3nt: TGTGCCATCAGTGAGTCGCACAGGGCGTCGCGCTACGAGCAGTACTTC

d_gene: .
v_gene: TRBV27
j_gene: TRBJ1-5
abundance: .
CDR3aa: CASRDTGLNQPQHF
CDR3nt: TGTGCCAGCAGGGATACAGGGTTGAATCAGCCCCAGCATTTT

d_gene: TRBD2
v_gene: TRBV30
j_gene: TRBJ2-3
abundance: .
CDR3aa: CAWTPSRESGTDTQYF
CDR3nt: TGTGCCTGGACTCCCTCGCGGGAGAGTGGCACAGATACGCAGTATTTT

d_gene: TRBD1
v_gene: TRBV28
j_gene: TRBJ2-7
abundance: .
CDR3aa: CASSSAGTGGGNFYEQYF
CDR3nt: TGTGCCAGCAGTTCTGCCGGGACAGGGGGAGGGAATTTCTACGAGCAGTACTTC

d_gene: .
v_gene: TRBV5-1
j_gene: TRBJ2-5
abundance: .
CDR3aa: CASSLIRGQETQYF
CDR3nt: TGCGCCAGCAGCTTGATCAGGGGTCAGGAGACCCAGTACTTC

d_gene: TRBD1
v_gene: TRBV5-4
j_gene: TRBJ2-3
abundance: .
CDR3aa: CASSSALDRGTDTQYF
CDR3nt: TGTGCCAGCAGCTCTGCCCTGGACAGGGGCACAGATACGCAGTATTTT

d_gene: TRBD2
v_gene: TRBV6-1
j_gene: TRBJ2-1
abundance: .
CDR3aa: CASSGLTGGLYNEQFF
CDR3nt: TGTGCCAGCAGTGGACTGACGGGAGGCCTTTACAATGAGCAGTTCTTC

d_gene: .
v_gene: TRBV27
j_gene: TRBJ1-1
abundance: once
CDR3aa: CASSTDRPMNTEAFF
CDR3nt: TGTGCCAGCAGTACGGACAGACCCATGAACACTGAAGCTTTCTTT

d_gene: .
v_gene: TRBV19
j_gene: TRBJ2-3
abundance: .
CDR3aa: CASSIVRGPYTDTQYF
CDR3nt: TGTGCCAGTAGTATAGTCCGGGGACCCTACACAGATACGCAGTATTTT

d_gene: TRBD1
v_gene: TRBV6-6
j_gene: TRBJ1-4
abundance: .
CDR3aa: CASTQGQVANEKLFF
CDR3nt: TGTGCCAGCACTCAAGGACAGGTGGCTAATGAAAAACTGTTTTTT

d_gene: TRBD2
v_gene: TRBV6-1
j_gene: TRBJ2-1
abundance: once
CDR3aa: CASSGKVGSGRKSYNEQFF
CDR3nt: TGTGCCAGCAGTGGTAAAGTAGGGAGCGGGAGAAAGTCCTACAATGAGCAGTTCTTC

d_gene: .
v_gene: TRBV29-1
j_gene: TRBJ2-7
abundance: .
CDR3aa: CSVGSPGGPYEQYF
CDR3nt: TGCAGCGTTGGCTCCCCAGGGGGGCCCTACGAGCAGTACTTC

d_gene: TRBD1
v_gene: TRBV30
j_gene: TRBJ2-1
abundance: .
CDR3aa: CAWKGDRVRNEQFF
CDR3nt: TGTGCCTGGAAAGGGGACAGGGTACGAAATGAGCAGTTCTTC